A single sample is the source of the 15 T cell receptor beta chains below, sequenced in a study of cytomegalovirus exposure and HLA in healthy donors. The PCR employed 60 Vbeta primers together with 13 Jbeta primers. Produced via immunoSEQ multiplex PCR; TCRdb's table is partial and in-frame only. The table shows about 55,000 clones, with nearly 85% occurring only once. The sequenced material came from PBMCs. All receptors derive from a man between 25 and 39 years old in good health and CMV-seronegative.

This chain joins TRBV19 and TRBJ2-1, with TRBD1 identical over 9 bases. This CDR3 spans 13 amino acids. The junction had 4 bases not matched to a gene; V was cut back by 5 bases and J by 8 bases. CDR1 and CDR2 (germline): LNHDA, SQIVND (reference sequence). CDR3 nucleotide sequence: TGTGCCAGTAGTGACAGGGGGAGGGATGAGCAGTTCTTC. As protein: CASSDRGRDEQFF.

The chain employs TRBV9 and TRBJ2-1; 9 nucleotides align to TRBD2. V shed 6 bases and J 9 bases; nucleotides not matched to a gene: 10. CDR1 and CDR2 (germline): SGDLS, YYNGEE. This CDR3 region has 14 residues. CDR3 nucleotide sequence: TGTGCCAGCACCCTGGGGACTAGCTCCAGTGAGCAGTTCTTC. Amino acids: CASTLGTSSSEQFF.

The genes are TRBV4-1 and TRBJ1-2; 8 nucleotides agree with TRBD1. The J segment lost 4 bases and the V segment lost 0 bases, leaving 7 bases of the junction unmatched. The CDR3 is 16 amino acids. In germline, CDR1 is MGHRA, CDR2 YSYEKL. This CDR3 reads CASSQDSQGASYGYTF. In nucleotides, the CDR3 is TGCGCCAGCAGCCAAGATTCGCAGGGGGCTAGCTATGGCTACACCTTC.

This clone was seen more than once but under ten times. The chain uses TRBV30 and TRBJ2-7; D call uncertain. The CDR3 has 14 amino acids. CDR1 GTSNPN and CDR2 SVGIG come from the germline V gene (reference sequence). Trimming took 0 bases from V and 0 from J, leaving 9 bases between them. CDR3 DNA: TGTGCCTGGAGTGTGTCAGTGGCCTCCTACGAGCAGTACTTC. Amino acid sequence: CAWSVSVASYEQYF. The full variable domain, with the rest looked up from reference TRBV30 and TRBJ2-7, is SQTIHQWPATLVQPVGSPLSLECTVEGTSNPNLYWYRQAAGRGLQLLFYSVGIGQISSEVPQNLSASRPQDRQFILSSKKLLLSDSGFYLCAWSVSVASYEQYFGPGTRLTVT.

The gene calls are TRBV18 and TRBJ2-5; 9 nucleotides agree with TRBD2. Unmatched junction bases numbered 11, after V lost 2 bases and J lost 4 bases. Germline V gene sequence: CDR1 KGHSH, CDR2 LQKENI. This CDR3 has 17 amino acids. The DNA of the CDR3 is TGTGCCAGCTCACCAGACATAGCGGGGGCGCACCCAGAGACCCAGTACTTC. This gives the protein CASSPDIAGAHPETQYF. Variable domain in full (rest from reference TRBV18 and TRBJ2-5): NAGVMQNPRHLVRRRGQEARLRCSPMKGHSHVYWYRQLPEEGLKFMVYLQKENIIDESGMPKERFSAEFPKEGPSILRIQQVVRGDSAAYFCASSPDIAGAHPETQYFGPGTRLLVL.

The gene calls are TRBV7-2 and TRBJ2-5, with 11 positions matching TRBD2. The DNA end is more similar to TRBJ2-7, so the J call may be wrong. Germline CDR1 SGHTA, CDR2 FQGNSA. This CDR3 has 15 residues. CDR3 nucleotide sequence: TGTGCCAGCAGCTTAGCGAGGACTAGCGGGCTCGAGCAGTACTTC. Protein: CASSLARTSGLEQYF.

This clone has a handful of counts. The chain couples TRBV28 to TRBJ1-5; D ambiguous. Trimming took off 4 bases at V and 4 bases at J, with 8 bases between the two ends. From germline, CDR1 is MDHEN and CDR2 SYDVKM. This CDR3 is built from 13 residues. CDR3 protein: CASSSGNNQPQHF. The CDR3 DNA reads as TGTGCCAGCAGTTCCGGGAATAATCAGCCCCAGCATTTT. Full variable domain (rest looked up from reference TRBV28 and TRBJ1-5): DVKVTQSSRYLVKRTGEKVFLECVQDMDHENMFWYRQDPGLGLRLIYFSYDVKMKEKGDIPEGYSVSREKKERFSLILESASTNQTSMYLCASSSGNNQPQHFGDGTRLSIL.

This chain connects TRBV7-8 to TRBJ1-5, with 9 bases that match TRBD1. From germline, CDR1 is SGHVS and CDR2 FQNEAQ. V trimming: 0 bases; J trimming: 8 bases; junction bases outside the gene matches: 5. The CDR3 contains 15 residues. CDR3 residues: CASSLAGTGREPQHF. The CDR3 coding sequence is TGTGCCAGCAGCTTAGCCGGGACAGGGCGAGAGCCCCAGCATTTT.

The gene calls are TRBV19 and TRBJ1-4; D gene uncertain. Trimming pared 3 bases from V and 5 bases from J, leaving 10 bases between. The germline V gene has CDR1 LNHDA and CDR2 SQIVND (reference sequence). The length of the CDR3 is 14 residues. The CDR3 loop is CASSISQLNEKLFF. The CDR3 DNA reads as TGTGCCAGTAGTATTAGCCAGCTCAATGAAAAACTGTTTTTT.

The chain recombines TRBV29-1 with TRBJ2-2; possibly TRBD2 for D (7 bases). Looked up from germline, CDR1 is SQVTM and CDR2 is ANQGSEA. This CDR3 is built from 14 residues. Trimming stripped 3 bases from V and 6 bases from J, with 14 bases between. In DNA form, the CDR3 reads TGCAGCGTTGATGCAGGGGAGGGGGCCGGGGAGCTGTTTTTT. It codes for CSVDAGEGAGELFF.

V gene TRBV6-1 combines with J gene TRBJ1-5; tentative D call: TRBD1 (6 bases). This CDR3 has 15 residues. Germline loops: CDR1 MNHNS, CDR2 SASEGT. The V end lost 1 base, the J end lost 4 bases, and 11 bases lay between the germline ends. In DNA form, the CDR3 reads TGTGCCAGCAGTGAAGACAGGGCGGGTAATCAGCCCCAGCATTTT. The encoded protein is CASSEDRAGNQPQHF.

This clone has just one count. The chain uses TRBV10-3 and TRBJ2-7; D gene unclear. There are 11 residues in the CDR3. Germline assignment: CDR1 ENHRY and CDR2 SYGVKD. V lost 4 bases, J lost 4 bases, and 5 bases lay in between. In DNA form, the CDR3 reads TGTGCCATCAGTGGTGCGTACGAGCAGTACTTC. Its protein is CAISGAYEQYF.

This clone was found once. The chain carries TRBV5-1 and TRBJ2-2; 11 bases match TRBD2. CDR3 length equals 17 residues. V lost 4 bases and J lost 1; bases outside the gene matches: 6. The germline gives CDR1 SGHRS, CDR2 YFSETQ. This chain's CDR3 is CASSIGTSGRNTGELFF. The CDR3, as DNA: TGCGCCAGCAGCATCGGTACTAGCGGGAGGAACACCGGGGAGCTGTTTTTT.

This clone appeared once. The genes are TRBV19 and TRBJ2-6; D perhaps matches TRBD1 (6 bases). The CDR3 is made up of 15 amino acids. Per germline, CDR1 LNHDA and CDR2 SQIVND (reference sequence). Trimming removed 8 bases at V and 1 base at J, with 12 bases between. Here the CDR3 reads CASHPRGSGANVLTF. DNA for the CDR3: TGTGCCAGTCATCCTAGGGGGTCTGGGGCCAACGTCCTGACTTTC.

This clone was seen only once. J is TRBJ2-3 and V is TRBV2, with a possible D match to TRBD1 (6 bases). With 2 bases removed from V and 5 bases from J, the gap between germline ends came to 8 bases. CDR1 is SNHLY, CDR2 FYNNEI, per germline. The CDR3 spans 13 residues. The CDR3 nucleotides are TGTGCCAGCAGTGAACTAGGGGGAGATACGCAGTATTTT. The encoded protein is CASSELGGDTQYF.